The 26 T cell receptor beta chains given below trace back to one sample, sequenced in a study of cytomegalovirus exposure and HLA in healthy donors. With 60 Vbeta and 13 Jbeta primers, the PCR was carried out. Sequenced by immunoSEQ multiplex PCR; TCRdb stores in-frame clones only, minus some. The data contain approximately 71,000 clones, about two thirds of them seen just once; the ten biggest clones take up roughly 12%. The source material was PBMCs. The receptors originated from a woman in her thirties or forties in good health and CMV-seropositive.

This clone was recorded once. The V and J genes are TRBV18 and TRBJ1-2, with a weak D call TRBD1 (5 bases). The CDR3 spans 14 residues. Trimming took 6 bases from V and 8 from J, leaving 19 bases between them. Germline loops: CDR1 KGHSH, CDR2 LQKENI. This chain's CDR3 is CASSSNSARGGYTF. CDR3 sequence (DNA): TGTGCCAGCTCTTCGAACTCGGCAAGGGGCGGCTACACCTTC.

The chain is built from TRBV5-1 and TRBJ2-7; TRBD2 matches at 14 bases. This CDR3 spans 16 amino acids. The V gene's germline CDR1 is SGHRS and CDR2 YFSETQ. J lost 6 bases, V lost 4 bases, and 9 bases had no gene match. Here the CDR3 reads CASSPDGTSGGSEQYF. As DNA, the CDR3 is TGCGCCAGCAGCCCGGACGGGACTAGCGGGGGAAGCGAGCAGTACTTC.

The chain is built from TRBV9 and TRBJ2-7; TRBD2 matches at 12 bases. V lost 4 bases, J lost 2 bases, and 7 bases stayed unmatched. CDR1 SGDLS and CDR2 YYNGEE come from the germline V gene. CDR3 length equals 16 residues. CDR3 bases: TGTGCCAGCAGCATGACTAGCGGGGGCCCCCCCTACGAGCAGTACTTC. Its translation is CASSMTSGGPPYEQYF.

This chain connects TRBV2 to TRBJ2-4; D may be TRBD2 (5 bases). The CDR3 is 12 residues long. Germline CDR1 reads SNHLY; CDR2 reads FYNNEI. V shed 8 bases and J shed 3 bases, with 8 bases lying between them. The CDR3 DNA reads as TGTGCCAGCGAGAGGGACAAAAACATTCAGTACTTC. It codes for CASERDKNIQYF.

The chain carries TRBV11-2 and TRBJ2-7, with D possibly TRBD1 on 5 matching bases. The V and J ends lost 0 bases and 5 bases respectively, with 11 bases between them. The CDR3 covers 14 residues. In germline, CDR1 is SGHAT, CDR2 FQNNGV. This chain's CDR3 is CASSLDRARHEQYF. For the CDR3, the DNA is TGTGCCAGCAGCTTAGACAGGGCCAGGCACGAGCAGTACTTC. Supplemented by reference TRBV11-2 and TRBJ2-7, the full variable domain reads EAGVAQSPRYKIIEKRQSVAFWCNPISGHATLYWYQQILGQGPKLLIQFQNNGVVDDSQLPKDRFSAERLKGVDSTLKIQPAKLEDSAVYLCASSLDRARHEQYFGPGTRLTVT.

The chain uses TRBV5-1 and TRBJ2-2; the match to TRBD1 covers 7 bases. V was clipped by 4 bases and J by 5 bases; unmatched bases: 5. This CDR3 comprises 14 residues. Germline V CDR1 and CDR2: SGHRS, YFSETQ. In nucleotides, the CDR3 is TGCGCCAGCAGCGCTGACAGGGAGACCGGGGAGCTGTTTTTT. As protein: CASSADRETGELFF.

The chain combines TRBV2 with TRBJ1-5, with 7 bases aligning to TRBD1. Trimming took 8 bases from V and 1 from J; bases not matched to a gene: 8. CDR3 length: 15 amino acids. Germline CDR1 reads SNHLY; CDR2 reads FYNNEI. CDR3 sequence reads: CASEKDRRSNQPQHF. The CDR3 nucleotides read TGTGCCAGCGAAAAGGACAGGCGCAGCAATCAGCCCCAGCATTTT.

Remarks on this clone: The sample has other DNA sequences that encode this CDR3 too. The chain recombines TRBV2 with TRBJ1-1; 9 bases are a match to TRBD1. The CDR3 is 13 amino acids. Germline V CDR1 and CDR2: SNHLY, FYNNEI. V lost 9 bases and J lost 1; bases outside the gene matches: 3. CDR3 sequence (DNA): TGTGCCAGTACAGGGGGCCCGAACACTGAAGCTTTCTTT. It yields the protein CASTGGPNTEAFF.

This CDR3 reads CASSPGTEGNTIYF. DNA of the CDR3: TGCGCCAGCAGCCCTGGGACAGAAGGGAACACCATATATTTT. The chain links TRBV5-1 to TRBJ1-3; 7 bases agree with TRBD1. CDR3 length: 14 amino acids. Germline CDR1 is SGHRS and CDR2 is YFSETQ. The trim removed 4 bases at V and 7 bases at J, leaving 8 bases unmatched.

The chain carries TRBV5-1 and TRBJ2-1; 9 bases are shared with TRBD2. V trimming: 0 bases; J trimming: 1 base; junction bases outside the gene matches: 8. This CDR3 is 18 amino acids long. The germline V gene encodes CDR1 SGHRS and CDR2 YFSETQ. CDR3 in DNA: TGCGCCAGCAGCTTGGCTGGTAGCGGGGGCCTTTCCTACAATGAGCAGTTCTTC. It is translated as CASSLAGSGGLSYNEQFF.

The chain employs TRBV4-1 and TRBJ2-7; D gene uncertain. Germline loops: CDR1 MGHRA, CDR2 YSYEKL. The CDR3 totals 13 residues. V shed 1 base and J shed 9 bases, with 13 bases lying between them. The CDR3 is CASSQVLLSRQYF. CDR3 nucleotides: TGCGCCAGCAGCCAAGTTCTCCTCTCTAGGCAGTACTTC.

The CDR3 DNA sequence: TGTGCCAGTAGCCGGGAGGGTAGGGAATCCGAGCAGTACTTC. Its protein is CASSREGRESEQYF. The chain joins TRBV5-6 to TRBJ2-7; 8 bases align to TRBD2. Germline CDR1 SGHDT, CDR2 YYEEEE. CDR3 length: 14 residues. Unmatched junction bases numbered 13, after V lost 8 bases and J lost 6 bases.

V is TRBV9 and J is TRBJ2-3; D perhaps matches TRBD2 (6 bases). Trimming removed 2 bases at V and 6 bases at J, with 10 bases between. The CDR3 covers 13 residues. Looked up from germline, CDR1 is SGDLS and CDR2 is YYNGEE. The CDR3 DNA follows: TGTGCCAGCAGCGTCCGACTAGTTGATACGCAGTATTTT. Protein sequence: CASSVRLVDTQYF.

This chain uses TRBV6-1 with TRBJ2-5; TRBD2 agrees at 10 bases. The germline gives CDR1 MNHNS, CDR2 SASEGT. CDR3 size: 13 residues. V lost 6 bases, J lost 5 bases, and 3 bases stayed unmatched. The CDR3 DNA sequence: TGTGCCAGCAGGATTAGCGGGGGGGAGACCCAGTACTTC. Translation gives CASRISGGETQYF.

The gene calls are TRBV11-2 and TRBJ2-7; 7 nucleotides agree with TRBD2. In germline, CDR1 is SGHAT, CDR2 FQNNGV. Trimming removed 5 bases from V and 0 bases from J; junction bases left unmatched: 13. The CDR3 spans 17 residues. CDR3 loop: CASSTNPHGGGSYEQYF. CDR3 DNA sequence: TGTGCCAGCAGCACCAACCCCCATGGGGGGGGCTCCTACGAGCAGTACTTC.

This clone was counted a single time. The chain employs TRBV6-6 and TRBJ1-2; 10 nucleotides agree with TRBD1. This CDR3 comprises 14 residues. Germline V gene data show CDR1 as MNHNY and CDR2 as SVGAGI (reference sequence). The ends lost 5 bases at V and 8 bases at J; junction bases unmatched: 8. This CDR3 reads CASSLPGQGPGYTF. In DNA, the CDR3 is TGTGCCAGCAGTCTTCCGGGACAGGGGCCCGGCTACACCTTC.

The table lists this clone with a few counts. The chain combines TRBV18 with TRBJ2-2; 7 nucleotides align to TRBD1. Losses at the gene ends were 5 bases for V and 2 bases for J; bases not matched to a gene: 8. The germline gives CDR1 KGHSH, CDR2 LQKENI. There are 16 residues in the CDR3. CDR3 residues: CASSSDRVPNTGELFF. In DNA form, the CDR3 reads TGTGCCAGCTCATCCGACAGGGTCCCCAACACCGGGGAGCTGTTTTTT.

The J gene is TRBJ1-4, the V gene TRBV15; 9 bases agree with TRBD1. V gave up 7 bases and J gave up 7 bases; unmatched junction bases: 16. The CDR3 runs to 17 residues. The germline V gene has CDR1 LNHNV and CDR2 YYDKDF (reference sequence). CDR3 region: CATTQGPGTGTREKLFF. The DNA for the CDR3 is TGTGCCACCACCCAGGGGCCGGGGACAGGGACTCGTGAAAAACTGTTTTTT.

This chain links TRBV27 with TRBJ1-4; D perhaps matches TRBD1 (5 bases). CDR3 length: 12 amino acids. Per the germline V gene, CDR1 is MNHEY and CDR2 is SMNVEV (reference sequence). Trimming took 3 bases from V and 14 from J, leaving 13 bases between them. CDR3 nucleotide sequence: TGTGCCAGCAGTTTCGGGGGGGAAGAGCTGTTTTTT. Its protein is CASSFGGEELFF.

V and J are TRBV30 and TRBJ1-5; D is undetermined. V was pared by 0 bases and J by 4 bases, with 7 bases between. CDR1 and CDR2 from the germline V gene are GTSNPN and SVGIG (reference sequence). The CDR3 covers 13 residues. Here the CDR3 DNA reads TGTGCCTGGAGTGTTATGTCTAATCAGCCCCAGCATTTT. Residues: CAWSVMSNQPQHF.

The chain joins TRBV19 to TRBJ1-2; tentative D call: TRBD1 (5 bases). Germline CDR1 and CDR2: LNHDA and SQIVND (reference sequence). The CDR3 is 12 residues long. V lost 4 bases to trimming and J lost 8 bases, with 11 bases between them. The CDR3 loop is CASSTGLRGYTF. The CDR3 region has the DNA TGTGCCAGTAGTACGGGACTGAGGGGCTACACCTTC.

The chain links TRBV6-5 to TRBJ1-1, with D perhaps TRBD1 (5 bases). Trimming took off 8 bases at V and 3 bases at J, with 19 bases between the two ends. Germline V lookup: CDR1 MNHEY, CDR2 SVGAGI. The CDR3 has 15 residues. The CDR3 protein is CASQGKGYGDTEAFF. The CDR3 DNA reads TGTGCCAGCCAGGGTAAAGGGTATGGAGACACTGAAGCTTTCTTT.

The V gene is TRBV5-6, the J gene TRBJ1-2, with D possibly being TRBD1 (6 bases). The V end was cut by 4 bases, the J end by 10 bases, with 20 bases between. The CDR3 is 14 amino acids. Per germline, CDR1 SGHDT and CDR2 YYEEEE. This CDR3 reads CASSLGWGQLVYTF. CDR3 bases: TGTGCCAGCAGCCTCGGCTGGGGGCAGCTTGTCTACACCTTC.

This clone was observed a handful of times. The chain recombines TRBV7-9 with TRBJ1-4, with a possible D match to TRBD1 (6 bases). This CDR3 is 14 amino acids long. Trimming cost V 0 bases and J 8 bases, with 10 bases left between them. The V gene's germline CDR1 is SEHNR and CDR2 FQNEAQ (reference sequence). CDR3 sequence: CASSLAQGGEKLFF. The CDR3, as DNA: TGTGCCAGCAGCTTAGCACAGGGAGGGGAAAAACTGTTTTTT.

V and J are TRBV15 and TRBJ1-2; no firm D call. Germline V lookup: CDR1 LNHNV, CDR2 YYDKDF (reference sequence). There are 15 residues in the CDR3. V was pared by 1 base and J by 4 bases, with 13 bases between. CDR3 protein: CATSRAYSTTYGYTF. The CDR3 nucleotides read TGTGCCACCAGCAGAGCTTACAGTACGACCTATGGCTACACCTTC. The variable domain in full, completed from reference TRBV15 and TRBJ1-2, reads DAMVIQNPRYQVTQFGKPVTLSCSQTLNHNVMYWYQQKSSQAPKLLFHYYDKDFNNEADTPDNFQSRRPNTSFCFLDIRSPGLGDTAMYLCATSRAYSTTYGYTFGSGTRLTVV.

J is TRBJ1-4 and V is TRBV2, with D possibly matching TRBD1 (5 bases). The CDR3 has 15 amino acids. The germline V gene encodes CDR1 SNHLY and CDR2 FYNNEI. The V gene lost 3 bases and the J gene lost 4 bases, with 12 bases spanning the gap. The CDR3 sequence: CASSDGGGSNEKLFF. The CDR3 coding sequence is TGTGCCAGCAGTGATGGGGGGGGGAGTAATGAAAAACTGTTTTTT.